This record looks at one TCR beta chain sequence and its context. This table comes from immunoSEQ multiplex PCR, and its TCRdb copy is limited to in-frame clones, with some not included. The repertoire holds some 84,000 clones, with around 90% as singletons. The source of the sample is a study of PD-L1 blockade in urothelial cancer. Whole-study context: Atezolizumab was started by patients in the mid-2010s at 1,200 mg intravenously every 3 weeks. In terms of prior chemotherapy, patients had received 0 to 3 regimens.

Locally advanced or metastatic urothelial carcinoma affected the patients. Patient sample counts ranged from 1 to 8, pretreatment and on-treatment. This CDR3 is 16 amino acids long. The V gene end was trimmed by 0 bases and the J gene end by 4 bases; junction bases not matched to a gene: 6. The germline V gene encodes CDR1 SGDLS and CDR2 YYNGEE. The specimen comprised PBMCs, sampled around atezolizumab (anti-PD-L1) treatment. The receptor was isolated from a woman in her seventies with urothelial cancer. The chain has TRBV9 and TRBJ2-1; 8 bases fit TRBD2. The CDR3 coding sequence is TGTGCCAGCAGCGTAGATCCCGGGGGGGGATACAATGAGCAGTTCTTC. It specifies CASSVDPGGGYNEQFF.